This section outlines one TCR beta chain sequence together with its context. It has no known antigen specificity. No much larger clone exists at a distance of one base, and base qualities are not known. V drops 1 base and J drops 5 bases, leaving 15 bases in between. The CDR3 holds 15 amino acids from the cysteine to the phenylalanine. The only DNA kept is the CDR3, 45 bases in frame from the first base. The germline V gene (reference sequence) gives CDR1 as DFQATT and CDR2 as SNEGSKA. Full-length TCR variable regions were amplified by 5' RACE PCR with constant-region reverse primers, followed by semi-nested PCR with Nested Universal Primer A. The ReliaPrep RNA Cell Miniprep System was used to extract total RNA, which was then reverse transcribed into 5'RACE-ready cDNA with the SMARTer RACE 5'/3' Kit. An Illumina MiSeq was used to sequence the full-length TCR alpha and beta libraries, which had been barcoded with multiplex adaptors. The original methods were these. For each of nine subset-tissue groups, sequencing data from the five patients were combined, and the groups were compared by unsupervised clustering of TCR gene usage. The Morisita-Horn index was used to calculate repertoire similarity, with shared sequences weighted according to their contribution to each repertoire. TCRdb applied fastp at Q25 and MiXCR to the public reads, then kept only in-frame beta chains. Rows are combined by CDR3 protein, so each entry shows the most common genes and DNA. The V and J calls reflect TCRdb's pipeline rather than the authors' work. This sample gives 35,000 to 50,000 distinct CDR3 sequences in total; roughly 30% of them show up just once. The ten biggest clones cover about 4% of the sample.

The data were taken from a study (dated by TCRdb to between 2014 and 2017). General notes on the study: The study examined whether tumor-infiltrating Tregs in breast cancer are drawn from blood Tregs or arise in situ by conversion from other CD4+ T cell subsets. Overall study outcomes, separate from this receptor: Tumor memory CD4+ T cell TCR gene usage clustered with blood and lymph node memory CD4+ cells and lymph node naive CD4+ cells. The greatest overlap of tumor-infiltrating Treg TCR alpha and beta sequences was observed with tumor naive CD4+ T cells, followed by blood naive CD4+ T cells. The validation in the larger cohort was limited to a single TCR beta V-J rearrangement instead of whole repertoires.

CD4+CD45RO+CD25- cells were isolated as memory CD4+ T cells. Tregs, naive and memory CD4+ T cells from tumor, blood and ipsilateral draining lymph nodes of a handful of breast cancer patients underwent full-length TCR alpha and beta sequencing. Tumor tissue, along with lymph nodes from ipsilateral axillary dissection, was perfused with PBS, minced, and then digested using collagenase I and hyaluronidase. FACS confirmed that the sorted cell populations were more than 90% pure. The material sequenced was tumor-infiltrating memory CD4+ T cells sorted from the breast tumor. The cell subset or site tag for this specimen amounts to: memory CD4+ T cells, CD4+CD45RO+CD25-. The chain uses TRBV20-1 and TRBJ1-5; TRBD1 is possibly the D segment (5 matching bases). The clonotype comes from a female donor with breast cancer. The sequenced DNA: TGCAGTGCTAGAGGCGCCGGGACTCTAGATCAGCCCCAGCATTTT. This is translated as CSARGAGTLDQPQHF.